The TCR beta chain under discussion was sequenced for a study of metastatic and nonmetastatic thyroid tumors. Per the original data handling: Clinicopathological groups of papillary thyroid cancer showed CDR3 differences that were used to build a distant-metastasis classifier. TCRdb reanalyzed the PCR reads with MiXCR. It is TCRdb's table, rather than the study itself, that gives the V and J calls and clone size. The sample includes 15,000 to 20,000 clones, about 27% of them seen just once. The V and J ends lost 5 bases and 3 bases, in that order; junction bases with no gene match: 0. CDR1 LNHDA and CDR2 SQIVND come from the germline V gene (reference sequence). The CDR3 runs 12 residues. Patients underwent thyroid surgery, and none had received any treatment before it. This clone is medium-sized within its sample.

This sequence originates from a female donor with papillary thyroid cancer or a benign thyroid nodule (not recorded which). Some clones in this sample may be carry-over from other donors' samples. The V call is TRBV19, the J call TRBJ1-2, with 7 bases that match TRBD1. The sequencing sample was made of tumor tissue. CDR3 sequence reads: CASSQGDYGYTF. CDR3 bases: TGTGCCAGTAGTCAGGGGGACTATGGCTACACCTTC. The full variable domain, in which reference TRBV19 and TRBJ1-2 provide the parts outside the CDR3, is DGGITQSPKYLFRKEGQNVTLSCEQNLNHDAMYWYRQDPGQGLRLIYYSQIVNDFQKGDIAEGYSVSREKKESFPLTVTSAQKNPTAFYLCASSQGDYGYTFGSGTRLTVV.